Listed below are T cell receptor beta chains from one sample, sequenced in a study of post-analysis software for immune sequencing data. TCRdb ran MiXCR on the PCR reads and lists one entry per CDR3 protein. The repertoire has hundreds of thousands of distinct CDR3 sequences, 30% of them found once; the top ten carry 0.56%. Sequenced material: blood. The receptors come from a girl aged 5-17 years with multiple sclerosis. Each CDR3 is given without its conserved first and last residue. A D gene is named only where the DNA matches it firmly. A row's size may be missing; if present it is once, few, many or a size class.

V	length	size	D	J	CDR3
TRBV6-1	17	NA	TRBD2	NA	ASKGSSGTSGRAFHEQY
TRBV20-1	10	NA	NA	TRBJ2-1	SGLGSYNEQF
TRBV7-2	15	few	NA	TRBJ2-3	ASSPIRSVGGTDTQY
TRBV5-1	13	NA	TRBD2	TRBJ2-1	ASSPGASGGNEQF
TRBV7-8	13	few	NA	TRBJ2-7	ASSLGTYDTYEQY
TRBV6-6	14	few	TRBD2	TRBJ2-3	ASSYGSGGNTDTQY
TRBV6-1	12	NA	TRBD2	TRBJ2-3	ASRTSGGKDTQY
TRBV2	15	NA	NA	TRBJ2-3	ASSDLYQGFATDTQY
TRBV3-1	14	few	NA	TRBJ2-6	ASSQGRLTGANVLT
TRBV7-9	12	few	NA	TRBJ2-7	ASSSGPSRGEQY
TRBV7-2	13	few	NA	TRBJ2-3	ASSQGTGLGNTQY
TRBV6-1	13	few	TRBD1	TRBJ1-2	ASSEARGSIYGYT
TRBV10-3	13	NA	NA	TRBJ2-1	AISESRRAGDEQF
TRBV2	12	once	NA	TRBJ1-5	ASSDGTPYQPQH
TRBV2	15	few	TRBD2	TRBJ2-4	ASTIGLALLAKNIQY
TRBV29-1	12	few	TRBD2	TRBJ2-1	SVKSGGAGNEQF
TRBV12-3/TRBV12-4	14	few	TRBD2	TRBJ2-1	ASSSPLAGGNNEQF
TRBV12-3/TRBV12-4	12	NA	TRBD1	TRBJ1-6	ASSSDRGDSPLH
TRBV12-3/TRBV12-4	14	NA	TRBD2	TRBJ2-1	ASSPDPSGMGNEQF
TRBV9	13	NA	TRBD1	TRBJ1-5	ASSSGRTRGQPQH
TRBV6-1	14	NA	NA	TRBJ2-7	ASSEVRNVQIYEQY
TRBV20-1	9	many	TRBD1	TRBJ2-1	SARQGTEQF
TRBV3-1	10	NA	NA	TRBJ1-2	ASSQAGEGYT
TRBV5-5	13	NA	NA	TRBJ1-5	ASSLYVPSNQPQH
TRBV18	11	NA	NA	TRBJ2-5	ASSLQGLKTQY
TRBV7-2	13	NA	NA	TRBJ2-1	ASSLSSGWGNEQF
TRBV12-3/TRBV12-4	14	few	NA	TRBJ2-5	ASLRTDRGRQETQY
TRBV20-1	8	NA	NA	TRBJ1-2	SAVKDGYT
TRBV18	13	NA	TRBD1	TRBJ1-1	ASSPPGQFDTEAF
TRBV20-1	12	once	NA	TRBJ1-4	SAREGGAWEKLF
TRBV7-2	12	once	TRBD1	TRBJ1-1	ASSRQGGNTEAF
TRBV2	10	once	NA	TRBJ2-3	ASSVIRIPQY
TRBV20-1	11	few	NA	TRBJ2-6	SARDPRSDVLT
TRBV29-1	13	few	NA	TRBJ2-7	SVPFNRGGLYEQY
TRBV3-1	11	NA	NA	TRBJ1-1	ASSRMDSYQAF
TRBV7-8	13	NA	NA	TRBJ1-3	ASSLGRVSGNTVY
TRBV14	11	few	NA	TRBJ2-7	ASSRAGVWEQY
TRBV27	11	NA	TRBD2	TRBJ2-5	ASGLAGGGFAY
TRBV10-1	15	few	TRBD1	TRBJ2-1	ASSDPRDRSSYNEQF
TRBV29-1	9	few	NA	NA	SVDGGNEQY
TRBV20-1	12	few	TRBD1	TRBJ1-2	SGIGTGEGYGYT
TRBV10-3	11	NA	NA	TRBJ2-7	AISPSGVHEQY
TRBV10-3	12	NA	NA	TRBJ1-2	AIMDGRSNYGYT
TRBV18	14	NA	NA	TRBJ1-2	ASPLQGSAETYGYT
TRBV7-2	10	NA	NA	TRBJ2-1	ASSSPVHEQF
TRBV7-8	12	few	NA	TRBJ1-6	ASSLASSNSPLH
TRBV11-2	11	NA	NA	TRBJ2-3	ASTLGASDTQY
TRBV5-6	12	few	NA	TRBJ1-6	ASSPVRGDSPLH
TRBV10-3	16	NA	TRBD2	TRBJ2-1	AISEGTSGGSSYNEQF
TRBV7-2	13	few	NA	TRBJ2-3	ASSLQSGRTDTQY
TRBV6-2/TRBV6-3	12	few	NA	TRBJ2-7	ASSYDLSGYEQY
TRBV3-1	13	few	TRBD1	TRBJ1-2	ASSHRGQGTNGYT
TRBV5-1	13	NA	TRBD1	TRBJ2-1	ASSPPDRGDNEQF
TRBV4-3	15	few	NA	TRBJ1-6	ASSQDYGSSYNSPLH
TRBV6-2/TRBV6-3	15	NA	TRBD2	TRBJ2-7	ASSSLRPSGRSYEQY
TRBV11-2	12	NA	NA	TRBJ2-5	ASSLALSFETQY
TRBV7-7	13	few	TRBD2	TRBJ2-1	ASSLTSGLGNEQF